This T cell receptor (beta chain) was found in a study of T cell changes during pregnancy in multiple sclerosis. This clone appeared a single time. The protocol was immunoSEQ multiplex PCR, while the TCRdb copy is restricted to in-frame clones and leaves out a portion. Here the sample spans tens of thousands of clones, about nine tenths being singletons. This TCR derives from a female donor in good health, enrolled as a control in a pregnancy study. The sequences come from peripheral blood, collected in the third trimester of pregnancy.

The CDR3 protein is CASSGGQGVGNTIYF. The CDR3 DNA follows: TGCGCCAGCAGCGGGGGACAGGGTGTAGGAAACACCATATATTTT. This chain uses TRBV5-1 with TRBJ1-3, with 9 bases fitting TRBD1. The J segment lost 4 bases and the V segment lost 4 bases, leaving 6 bases of the junction unmatched. Germline V CDR1 and CDR2: SGHRS, YFSETQ. The CDR3 is 15 residues long.